This TCR beta chain derives from a study of T cells in Graves' hyperthyroidism and ophthalmopathy. Whole-study results and caveats: Blood also showed most of the thyroid clonotypes that were expanded above 0.001.

Amplified regions were TCR beta CDR3 sequences from RNA transcripts. Researchers ran a first-round RT-PCR on the TCR CDR3 using the HTBI primer set. A single record per CDR3 protein comes from TCRdb applying MiXCR to the multiplex PCR reads. The sample includes around 530,000 distinct CDR3 sequences, 17% seen only once; the top ten take approximately 18%. This clonotype was counted at least ten times. The antigen is not known. Trimming removed 2 bases from V and 6 bases from J, with 13 bases in between. This CDR3 is built from 14 residues. Germline lookup yields CDR1 MNHEY and CDR2 SVGEGT. Ophthalmopathy patients had Clinical Activity Score at least 3, NOSPECS grade at least 4, duration under 3 months. From approximately 9.5 ml of fresh peripheral blood, PBMCs were isolated.

The sequencing input was blood. The chain uses TRBV6-2 or TRBV6-3 and TRBJ1-1; D unresolved. This clonotype was sampled from a woman aged 18 to 35 with Graves' ophthalmopathy. CDR3 bases: TGTGCCAGCAGTTACGGCGGGTTGGAACCTGAAGCTTTCTTT. This codes for CASSYGGLEPEAFF.